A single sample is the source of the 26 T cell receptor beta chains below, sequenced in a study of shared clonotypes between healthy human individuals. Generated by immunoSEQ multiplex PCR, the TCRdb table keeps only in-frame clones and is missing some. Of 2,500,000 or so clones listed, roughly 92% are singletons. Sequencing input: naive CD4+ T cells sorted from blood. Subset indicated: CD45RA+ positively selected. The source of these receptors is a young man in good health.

CDR3: CSVGRQGNEAFF. The CDR3 DNA is TGCAGCGTTGGAAGACAGGGAAATGAAGCTTTCTTT. V gene TRBV29-1 combines with J gene TRBJ1-1, with TRBD1 identical over 7 bases. This CDR3 is built from 12 residues. Trimming removed 4 bases from V and 7 bases from J; junction bases left unmatched: 6. Germline V gives CDR1 SQVTM, CDR2 ANQGSEA. The full variable domain, rest sourced from reference TRBV29-1 and TRBJ1-1, is SAVISQKPSRDICQRGTSLTIQCQVDSQVTMMFWYRQQPGQSLTLIATANQGSEATYESGFVIDKFPISRPNLTFSTLTVSNMSPEDSSIYLCSVGRQGNEAFFGQGTRLTVV.

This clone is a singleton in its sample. The CDR3 here is CASSVSIAGQETQYF. The CDR3 region has the DNA TGTGCCAGCAGCGTAAGCATAGCGGGCCAAGAGACCCAGTACTTC. The gene calls are TRBV9 and TRBJ2-5; 7 nucleotides line up with TRBD2. The CDR3 spans 15 residues. The germline V gene encodes CDR1 SGDLS and CDR2 YYNGEE. Unmatched junction bases numbered 4, after V lost 1 base and J lost 1 base.

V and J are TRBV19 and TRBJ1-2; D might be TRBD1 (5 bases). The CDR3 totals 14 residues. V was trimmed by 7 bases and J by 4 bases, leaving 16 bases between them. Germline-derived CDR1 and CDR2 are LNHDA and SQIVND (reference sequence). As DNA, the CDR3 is TGTGCCAGTAACCTCAAAGGTGGGACCTATGGCTACACCTTC. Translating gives CASNLKGGTYGYTF.

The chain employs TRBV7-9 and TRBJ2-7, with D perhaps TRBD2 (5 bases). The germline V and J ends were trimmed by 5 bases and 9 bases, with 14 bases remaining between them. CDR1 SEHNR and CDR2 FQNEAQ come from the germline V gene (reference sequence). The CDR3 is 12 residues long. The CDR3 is CASSPSNAGQYF. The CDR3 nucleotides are TGTGCCAGCAGCCCCTCGAATGCGGGGCAGTACTTC.

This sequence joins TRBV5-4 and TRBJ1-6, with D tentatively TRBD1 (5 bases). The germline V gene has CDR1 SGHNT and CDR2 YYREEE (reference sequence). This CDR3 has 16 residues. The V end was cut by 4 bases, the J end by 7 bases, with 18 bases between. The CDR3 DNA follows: TGTGCCAGCAGCCCCGGGGGGTTCGTAGGAAATTCACCCCTCCACTTT. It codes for CASSPGGFVGNSPLHF.

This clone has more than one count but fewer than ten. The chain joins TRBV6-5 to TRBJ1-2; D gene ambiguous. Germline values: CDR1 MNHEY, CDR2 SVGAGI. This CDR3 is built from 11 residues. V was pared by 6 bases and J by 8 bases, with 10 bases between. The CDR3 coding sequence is TGTGCCAGCAGATCGATGGTCGGCTACACCTTC. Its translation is CASRSMVGYTF.

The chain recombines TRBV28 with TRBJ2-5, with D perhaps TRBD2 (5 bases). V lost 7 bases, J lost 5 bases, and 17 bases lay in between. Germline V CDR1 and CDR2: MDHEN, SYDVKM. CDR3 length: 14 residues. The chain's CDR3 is CASTHKDLLETQYF. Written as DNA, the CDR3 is TGTGCCAGCACCCACAAGGACTTGTTGGAGACCCAGTACTTC. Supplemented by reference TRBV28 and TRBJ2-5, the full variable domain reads DVKVTQSSRYLVKRTGEKVFLECVQDMDHENMFWYRQDPGLGLRLIYFSYDVKMKEKGDIPEGYSVSREKKERFSLILESASTNQTSMYLCASTHKDLLETQYFGPGTRLLVL.

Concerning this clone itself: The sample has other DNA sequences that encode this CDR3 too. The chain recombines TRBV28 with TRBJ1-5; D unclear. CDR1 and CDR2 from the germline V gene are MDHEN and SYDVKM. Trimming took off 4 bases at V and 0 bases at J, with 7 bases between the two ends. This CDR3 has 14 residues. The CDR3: CASSSSDSNQPQHF. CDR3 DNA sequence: TGTGCCAGCAGTTCCAGCGATAGCAATCAGCCCCAGCATTTT.

The CDR3 region has the DNA TGTGCCAGCAGTGTACAGGCGATGAACACTGAAGCTTTCTTT. This gives the protein CASSVQAMNTEAFF. The chain carries TRBV6-1 and TRBJ1-1, with D possibly matching TRBD1 (5 bases). Trimming stripped 4 bases from V and 0 bases from J, with 9 bases between. Germline CDR1 and CDR2: MNHNS and SASEGT. This CDR3 region has 14 residues.

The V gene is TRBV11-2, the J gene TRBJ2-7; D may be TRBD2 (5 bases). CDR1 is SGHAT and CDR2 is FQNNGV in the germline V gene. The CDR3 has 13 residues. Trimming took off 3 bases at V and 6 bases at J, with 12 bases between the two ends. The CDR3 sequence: CASSLDGIGEQYF. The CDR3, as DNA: TGTGCCAGCAGCTTGGACGGGATTGGCGAGCAGTACTTC.

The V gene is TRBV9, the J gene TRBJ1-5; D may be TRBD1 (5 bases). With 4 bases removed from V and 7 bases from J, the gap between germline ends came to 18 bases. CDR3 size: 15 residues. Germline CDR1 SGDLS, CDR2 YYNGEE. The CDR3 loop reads CASSKGGGSWQPQHF. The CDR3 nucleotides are TGTGCCAGCAGCAAAGGTGGGGGGTCATGGCAGCCCCAGCATTTT.

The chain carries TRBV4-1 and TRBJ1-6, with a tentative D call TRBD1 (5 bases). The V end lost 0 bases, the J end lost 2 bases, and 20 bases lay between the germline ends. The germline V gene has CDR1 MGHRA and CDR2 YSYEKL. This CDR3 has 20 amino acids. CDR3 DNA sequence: TGCGCCAGCAGCCAAGATGGCCCAGGGAATGGAAGGACCTATAATTCACCCCTCCACTTT. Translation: CASSQDGPGNGRTYNSPLHF.

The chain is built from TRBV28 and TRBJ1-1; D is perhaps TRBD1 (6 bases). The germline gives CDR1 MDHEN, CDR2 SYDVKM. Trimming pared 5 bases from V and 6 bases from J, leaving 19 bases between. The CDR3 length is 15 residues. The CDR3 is CASSPVGTGQAEAFF. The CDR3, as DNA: TGTGCCAGCAGTCCCGTGGGGACGGGACAAGCTGAAGCTTTCTTT.

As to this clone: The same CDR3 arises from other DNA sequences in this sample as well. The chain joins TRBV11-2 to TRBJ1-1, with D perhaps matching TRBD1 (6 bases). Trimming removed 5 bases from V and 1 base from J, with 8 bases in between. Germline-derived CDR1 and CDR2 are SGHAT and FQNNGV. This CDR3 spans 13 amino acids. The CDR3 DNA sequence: TGTGCCAGCAGCCTGGGACAGAACACTGAAGCTTTCTTT. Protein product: CASSLGQNTEAFF.

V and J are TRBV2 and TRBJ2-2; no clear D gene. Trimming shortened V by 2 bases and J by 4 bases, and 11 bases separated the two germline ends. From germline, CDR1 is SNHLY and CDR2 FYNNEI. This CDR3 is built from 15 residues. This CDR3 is CASSENPSSTGELFF. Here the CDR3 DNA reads TGTGCCAGCAGTGAAAATCCGTCATCCACCGGGGAGCTGTTTTTT.

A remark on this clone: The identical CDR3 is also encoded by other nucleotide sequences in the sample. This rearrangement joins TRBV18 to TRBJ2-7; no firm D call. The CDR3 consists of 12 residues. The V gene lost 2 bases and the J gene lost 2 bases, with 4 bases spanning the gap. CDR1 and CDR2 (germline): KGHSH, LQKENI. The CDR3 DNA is TGTGCCAGCTCACCAGACGCCTACGAGCAGTACTTC. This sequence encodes CASSPDAYEQYF. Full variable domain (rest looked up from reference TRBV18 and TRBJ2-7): NAGVMQNPRHLVRRRGQEARLRCSPMKGHSHVYWYRQLPEEGLKFMVYLQKENIIDESGMPKERFSAEFPKEGPSILRIQQVVRGDSAAYFCASSPDAYEQYFGPGTRLTVT.

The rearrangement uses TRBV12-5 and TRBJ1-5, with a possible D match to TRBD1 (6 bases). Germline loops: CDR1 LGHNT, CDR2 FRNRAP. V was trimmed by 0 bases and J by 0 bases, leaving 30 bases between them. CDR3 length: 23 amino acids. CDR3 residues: CASGLVSGSNRELLPYSNQPQHF. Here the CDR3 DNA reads TGTGCTAGTGGTTTGGTATCCGGCTCCAACAGGGAATTATTACCATATAGCAATCAGCCCCAGCATTTT.

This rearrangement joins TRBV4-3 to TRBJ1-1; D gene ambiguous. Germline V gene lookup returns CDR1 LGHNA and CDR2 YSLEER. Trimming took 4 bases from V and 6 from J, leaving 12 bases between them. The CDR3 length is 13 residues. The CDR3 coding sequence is TGCGCCAGCAGCCGCCAAGAGAGGTCTGAAGCTTTCTTT. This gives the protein CASSRQERSEAFF.

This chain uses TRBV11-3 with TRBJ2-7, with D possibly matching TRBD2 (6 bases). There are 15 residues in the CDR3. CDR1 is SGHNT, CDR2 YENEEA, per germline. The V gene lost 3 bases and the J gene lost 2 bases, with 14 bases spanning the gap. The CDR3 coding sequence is TGTGCCAGCAGCTTTGGCGGGACGGGGCCCTACGAGCAGTACTTC. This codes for CASSFGGTGPYEQYF.

This chain's CDR3 is CASSELDISPYGYTF. In nucleotides, the CDR3 is TGTGCCAGTAGTGAACTCGACATCTCTCCTTATGGCTACACCTTC. V gene TRBV19 combines with J gene TRBJ1-2; D remains unclear. The V and J ends lost 5 bases and 5 bases respectively, with 18 bases between them. CDR3 length: 15 residues. Germline values: CDR1 LNHDA, CDR2 SQIVND (reference sequence).

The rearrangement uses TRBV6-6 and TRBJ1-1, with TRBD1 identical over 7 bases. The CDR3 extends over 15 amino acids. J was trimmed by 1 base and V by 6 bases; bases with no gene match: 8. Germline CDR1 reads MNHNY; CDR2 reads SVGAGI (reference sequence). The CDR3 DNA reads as TGTGCCAGCAGCCAACAGGGGCCTCGGAACACTGAAGCTTTCTTT. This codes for CASSQQGPRNTEAFF.

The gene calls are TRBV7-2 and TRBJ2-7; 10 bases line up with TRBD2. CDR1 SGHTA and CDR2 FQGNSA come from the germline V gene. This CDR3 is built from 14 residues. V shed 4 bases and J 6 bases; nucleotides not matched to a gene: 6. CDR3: CASSSRSGGLEQYF. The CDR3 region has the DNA TGTGCCAGCAGCTCTCGTAGCGGGGGGCTCGAGCAGTACTTC.

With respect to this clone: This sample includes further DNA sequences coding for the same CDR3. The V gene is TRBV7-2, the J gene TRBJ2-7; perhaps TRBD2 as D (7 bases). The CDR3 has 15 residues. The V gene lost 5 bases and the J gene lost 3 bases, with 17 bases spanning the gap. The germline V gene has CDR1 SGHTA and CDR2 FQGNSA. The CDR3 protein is CASSTAGARSYEQYF. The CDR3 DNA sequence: TGTGCCAGCAGCACGGCGGGGGCAAGGAGCTACGAGCAGTACTTC. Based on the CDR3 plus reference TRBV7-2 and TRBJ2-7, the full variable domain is GAGVSQSPSNKVTEKGKDVELRCDPISGHTALYWYRQSLGQGLEFLIYFQGNSAPDKSGLPSDRFSAERTGGSVSTLTIQRTQQEDSAVYLCASSTAGARSYEQYFGPGTRLTVT.

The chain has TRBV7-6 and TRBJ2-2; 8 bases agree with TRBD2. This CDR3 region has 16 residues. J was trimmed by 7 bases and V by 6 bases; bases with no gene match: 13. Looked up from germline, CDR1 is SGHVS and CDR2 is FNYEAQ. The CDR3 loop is CASRGGSGRDFGELFF. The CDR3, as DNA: TGTGCCAGCAGGGGAGGGAGCGGGAGAGATTTCGGGGAGCTGTTTTTT. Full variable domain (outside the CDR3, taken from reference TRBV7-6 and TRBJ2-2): GAGVSQSPRYKVTKRGQDVALRCDPISGHVSLYWYRQALGQGPEFLTYFNYEAQQDKSGLPNDRFSAERPEGSISTLTIQRTEQRDSAMYRCASRGGSGRDFGELFFGEGSRLTVL.

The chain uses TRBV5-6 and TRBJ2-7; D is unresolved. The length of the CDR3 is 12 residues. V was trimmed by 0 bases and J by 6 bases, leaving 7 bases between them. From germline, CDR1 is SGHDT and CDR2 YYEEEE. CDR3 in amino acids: CASSLGVGEQYF. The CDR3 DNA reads TGTGCCAGCAGCTTGGGGGTGGGCGAGCAGTACTTC.

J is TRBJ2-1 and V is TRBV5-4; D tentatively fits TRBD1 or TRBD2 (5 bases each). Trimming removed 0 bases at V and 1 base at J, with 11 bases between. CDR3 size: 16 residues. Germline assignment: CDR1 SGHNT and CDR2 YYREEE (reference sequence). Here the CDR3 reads CASSLGGTDSYNEQFF. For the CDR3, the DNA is TGTGCCAGCAGCTTGGGTGGGACGGATTCCTACAATGAGCAGTTCTTC.